This TCR beta chain was obtained from a study of blood T cell repertoires in COVID-19. This clone has a single count. Germline V CDR1 and CDR2: GTSNPN, SVGIG (reference sequence). The CDR3 totals 13 residues. V was pared by 2 bases and J by 5 bases, with 7 bases between. Sequencing was performed with immunoSEQ multiplex PCR; in TCRdb, only in-frame clones are kept and a portion is missing. The profile shows around 180,000 clones, 88% of them singletons. V and J are TRBV30 and TRBJ1-6; unclear D gene. Sequencing was carried out using peripheral blood. This clonotype originated in a man between 60 and 70 years old with acute or convalescent COVID-19. The CDR3 protein is CAWSLDNNSPLHF. CDR3 nucleotide sequence: TGTGCCTGGAGTCTAGATAATAATTCACCCCTCCACTTT.